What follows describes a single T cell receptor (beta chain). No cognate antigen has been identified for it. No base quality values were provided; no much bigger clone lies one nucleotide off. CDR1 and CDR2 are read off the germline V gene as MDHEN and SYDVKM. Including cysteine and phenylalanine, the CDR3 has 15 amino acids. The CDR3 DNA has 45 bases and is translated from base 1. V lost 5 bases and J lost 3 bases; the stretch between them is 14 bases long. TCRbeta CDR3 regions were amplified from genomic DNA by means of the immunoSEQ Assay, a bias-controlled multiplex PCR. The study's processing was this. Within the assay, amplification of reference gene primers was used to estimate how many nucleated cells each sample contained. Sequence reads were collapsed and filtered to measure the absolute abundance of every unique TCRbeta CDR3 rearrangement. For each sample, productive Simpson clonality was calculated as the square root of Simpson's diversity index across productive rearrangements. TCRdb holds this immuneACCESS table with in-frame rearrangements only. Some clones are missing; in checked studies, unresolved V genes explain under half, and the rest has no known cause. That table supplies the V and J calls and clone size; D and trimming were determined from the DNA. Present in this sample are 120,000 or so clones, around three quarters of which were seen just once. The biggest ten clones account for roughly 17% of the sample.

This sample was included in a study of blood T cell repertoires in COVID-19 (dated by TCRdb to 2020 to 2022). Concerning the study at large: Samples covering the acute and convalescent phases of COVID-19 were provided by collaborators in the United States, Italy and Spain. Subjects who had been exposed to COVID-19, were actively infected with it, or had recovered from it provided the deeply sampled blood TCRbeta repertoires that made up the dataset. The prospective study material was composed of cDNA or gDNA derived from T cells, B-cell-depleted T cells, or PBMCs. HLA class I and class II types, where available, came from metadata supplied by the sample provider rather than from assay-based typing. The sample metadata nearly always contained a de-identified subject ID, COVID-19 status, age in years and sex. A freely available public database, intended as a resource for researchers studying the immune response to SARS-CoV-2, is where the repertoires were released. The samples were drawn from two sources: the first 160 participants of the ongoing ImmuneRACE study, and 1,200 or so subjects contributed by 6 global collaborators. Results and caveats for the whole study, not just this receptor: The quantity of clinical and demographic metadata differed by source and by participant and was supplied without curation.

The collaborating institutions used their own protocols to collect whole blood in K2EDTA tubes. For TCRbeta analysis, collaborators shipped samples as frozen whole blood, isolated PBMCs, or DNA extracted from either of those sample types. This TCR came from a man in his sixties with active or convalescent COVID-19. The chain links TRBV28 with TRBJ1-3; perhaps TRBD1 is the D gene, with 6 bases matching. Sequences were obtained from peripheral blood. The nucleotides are TGTGCCAGCAGTCTTGGACAGCTAAATGGAAACACCATATATTTT. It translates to CASSLGQLNGNTIYF.